This T cell receptor beta chain was observed in a study of control samples from healthy donors and cancer patients. Sequenced by immunoSEQ multiplex PCR; TCRdb stores in-frame clones only, minus some. Among some 110,000 clones listed, over 90% were seen once. Trimming removed 4 bases at V and 4 bases at J, with 14 bases between. CDR1 and CDR2 (germline): SNHLY, FYNNEI. The CDR3 sequence is 15 residues long. The chain combines TRBV2 with TRBJ1-3; D unclear. The source is a man in his thirties or forties in good health. Sequenced material: blood. The CDR3 protein is CASSGGLPGGNTIYF. In DNA form, the CDR3 reads TGTGCCAGCAGTGGCGGGCTGCCCGGGGGAAACACCATATATTTT.